What follows are 7 T cell receptor beta chains derived from one specimen sequenced in a study of radiotherapy plus CTLA-4 blockade in lung cancer. Assay used: immunoSEQ multiplex PCR; TCRdb lists only in-frame clones, some missing. The sample shows about 60,000 clones, 75% to 85% of them seen only once. This material consisted of peripheral blood, taken from a patient treated with radiotherapy plus ipilimumab. The receptors originated from a human donor with non-small cell lung cancer who had a partial response to radiotherapy plus ipilimumab.

This clone appeared once. The rearrangement joins TRBV11-2 to TRBJ1-4, with no clear D. Germline CDR1 is SGHAT and CDR2 is FQNNGV. The CDR3 is 13 residues long. The V and J ends lost 2 bases and 8 bases respectively, with 9 bases between them. CDR3 sequence (DNA): TGTGCCAGCAGCTTAAATAGAGAAGAAAAACTGTTTTTT. Encoded protein: CASSLNREEKLFF.

The sample holds a few counts of this clone. The gene calls are TRBV19 and TRBJ1-2; possibly TRBD1 for D (6 bases). The germline CDR1 and CDR2 sequences are LNHDA and SQIVND (reference sequence). The CDR3 spans 15 residues. V gave up 1 base and J gave up 0 bases, with 9 bases separating them. This chain's CDR3 is CASSIGTVSNYGYTF. The CDR3 bases are TGTGCCAGTAGTATAGGGACAGTCTCTAACTATGGCTACACCTTC.

The rearrangement uses TRBV14 and TRBJ1-5; D unresolved. Trimming pared 1 base from V and 0 bases from J, leaving 7 bases between. The CDR3 loop spans 15 amino acids. Germline CDR1 is SGHDN and CDR2 is FVKESK. The CDR3 DNA reads TGTGCCAGCAGCCAAGTCAGTGATAGCAATCAGCCCCAGCATTTT. Its translation: CASSQVSDSNQPQHF. Supplemented by reference TRBV14 and TRBJ1-5, the full variable domain reads EAGVTQFPSHSVIEKGQTVTLRCDPISGHDNLYWYRRVMGKEIKFLLHFVKESKQDESGMPNNRFLAERTGGTYSTLKVQPAELEDSGVYFCASSQVSDSNQPQHFGDGTRLSIL.

This clone was detected once. This sequence joins TRBV7-2 and TRBJ2-1, with 7 bases aligning to TRBD1. The junction had 6 bases not matched to a gene; V was cut back by 4 bases and J by 6 bases. This CDR3 contains 14 residues. From germline, CDR1 is SGHTA and CDR2 FQGNSA. The CDR3 DNA follows: TGTGCCAGCAGCTCCCGGGACAGACTCAATGAGCAGTTCTTC. This gives the protein CASSSRDRLNEQFF.

The chain couples TRBV5-1 to TRBJ2-1; a possible D gene is TRBD1 (6 bases). Trimming took off 4 bases at V and 0 bases at J, with 14 bases between the two ends. The CDR3 is 16 residues long. Germline V gene data show CDR1 as SGHRS and CDR2 as YFSETQ. CDR3 sequence reads: CASSPDRTLSYNEQFF. The CDR3 region has the DNA TGCGCCAGCAGCCCGGACAGAACCCTCTCCTACAATGAGCAGTTCTTC.

CDR3 sequence reads: CASSEKDSGQGRSYEQYF. The CDR3 DNA is TGTGCCAGCAGTGAAAAGGATTCGGGACAGGGCCGATCCTACGAGCAGTACTTC. The rearrangement uses TRBV6-1 and TRBJ2-5, with 9 bases lining up with TRBD1. The J call may be faulty, since TRBJ2-7 better matches the DNA end. The length of the CDR3 is 18 residues. The germline V gene has CDR1 MNHNS and CDR2 SASEGT.

The chain is built from TRBV7-9 and TRBJ1-3; D is ambiguous. The V end lost 5 bases, the J end lost 4 bases, and 15 bases lay between the germline ends. The CDR3 sequence is 15 residues long. CDR1 and CDR2 (germline): SEHNR, FQNEAQ (reference sequence). CDR3: CASSQPPGGGNTIYF. As DNA, the CDR3 is TGTGCCAGCAGCCAGCCCCCGGGCGGGGGAAACACCATATATTTT.